The text below deals with one TCR beta chain. The entry originates in a study of PD-L1 blockade in urothelial cancer. Study-level background: The year 2014 saw patients start atezolizumab, 1,200 mg intravenously every 3 weeks. Men with urothelial cancer arising in the bladder made up about nine tenths of the roughly 29 patients.

Pretreatment and on-treatment blood mononuclear cell samples were taken, totaling between 1 and 8 time points per patient. CDR1 MNHNS and CDR2 SASEGT come from the germline V gene. Trimming shortened V by 1 base and J by 5 bases, and 15 bases separated the two germline ends. The CDR3 covers 15 residues. Templates that were synthetic TCR analogs were spiked into each PCR. Libraries were prepared by immunoSEQ multiplex PCR; TCRdb keeps only in-frame clonotypes and omits some of them. Of some 53,000 clones listed, roughly 80% are singletons. The specimen comprised PBMCs, sampled around atezolizumab (anti-PD-L1) treatment. The chain employs TRBV6-1 and TRBJ2-7; possibly TRBD2 for D (5 bases). The TCR was taken from a man between 65 and 80 years old with urothelial cancer. The CDR3: CASSEGAITRDEQYF. The CDR3 DNA is TGTGCCAGCAGTGAAGGGGCTATCACTAGGGACGAGCAGTACTTC.